This note documents a single T cell receptor beta chain sequence. What it binds is unknown. This CDR3 comprises 15 residues. CDR1 and CDR2 from the germline V gene are LGHNA and YSLEER. Trimming cost V 4 bases and J 2 bases; bases outside gene matches: 3. Positive selection using magnetic beads isolated the CD4+ and CD8+ cells (purity was checked by flow cytometry). The data were obtained in a study of somatic mutations in cytotoxic T cells in rheumatoid arthritis. Sequencing used immunoSEQ multiplex PCR; TCRdb keeps in-frame clones, though not all of them. This sample has some 29,000 clones; around 86% occur once, and the top ten carry about 10%. Notes on the study in general: Of some 67 patients, fewer than 10 had a largest CD8+ clone that exceeded 20% of CD8+ cells.

The chain links TRBV4-3 to TRBJ2-5, with 11 bases identical to TRBD2. The sequence came from an adult with rheumatoid arthritis. The sequenced sample was CD8+ T cells sorted from blood. This chain's CDR3 is CASSLGTSGQETQYF. As DNA, the CDR3 is TGCGCCAGCAGCCTAGGGACTAGCGGACAAGAGACCCAGTACTTC.